This T cell receptor beta chain was captured in a study of regulatory T cells in long-lasting Graves disease. In building TCR beta libraries, iRepertoire HTBI primers were used together with Arm-PCR of CDR3 regions. TCRdb reprocessed the multiplex PCR reads with MiXCR, giving one entry per CDR3 protein. The data show around 250,000 distinct CDR3 sequences, with about 20% seen just once and roughly 15% held by the top ten. CDR1 and CDR2 (germline): DFQATT, SNEGSKA (reference sequence). The CDR3 loop spans 11 amino acids. The study's findings and limits: Persistent cases of Graves' showed reduced TCR diversity relative to newly diagnosed patients. A limited number of samples was an acknowledged limitation.

Time point in this sample: newly diagnosed GD, antithyroid drugs for less than 3 months. With RNA extracted from PBMCs as input, the TCR library was made. At least ten counts were recorded for this clonotype. Its antigen is currently unknown. One end of the junction fails to match germline, which may point to a read error. Another study also made use of these data, one on T cells in Graves' hyperthyroidism and ophthalmopathy.

This chain connects TRBV20-1 to TRBJ1-2, with 7 bases fitting TRBD1. Sample: peripheral blood mononuclear cells (PBMCs), taken at new diagnosis, from a patient treated with antithyroid drugs. The clonotype was recovered from a woman in her twenties or thirties with Graves disease. The CDR3 DNA follows: TGCAGTGCTAGAGATCAGGGGGGTTGCAGCTTC. Its protein product is CSARDQGGCSF.